The rows below give T cell receptor beta chains drawn from one sample of a study of T cells in Graves' hyperthyroidism and ophthalmopathy. TCRdb re-called the multiplex PCR reads with MiXCR, one entry per CDR3 protein. This table holds 300,000 to 450,000 distinct CDR3 sequences, around a quarter found once. The sample taken for sequencing was blood. These receptors came from a man aged 50 to 59 with Graves' hyperthyroidism. CDR3s include the opening cysteine and the closing phenylalanine or tryptophan. The D gene is left open where the match is weak. A clone size is listed for some rows: how often the clone was seen (once, few, many), or a class if it is expanded.

TRBJ2-3,TRBV2,-,many,CASSSGTQLLTDTQYF,TGTGCCAGCTCCTCCGGGACGCAGTTACTCACAGATACGCAGTATTTT
TRBJ1-1,TRBV10-3,-,-,CASGGGLNTEAFF,TGTGCCAGCGGGGGGGGGTTGAACACTGAAGCTTTCTTT
TRBJ2-7,TRBV11-3,TRBD2,-,CASRYGGSYEQYF,TGTGCCAGCAGATACGGGGGGTCCTACGAGCAGTACTTC
TRBJ1-3,TRBV28,-,few,CASSSRNSGNTIYF,TGTGCCAGCAGTTCCAGAAACTCTGGAAACACCATATATTTT
TRBJ2-1,TRBV12-3/TRBV12-4,-,many,CASSFSGTFTVDEQFF,TGTGCCAGCAGTTTTTCCGGGACTTTCACGGTCGATGAGCAGTTCTTC
TRBJ2-3,TRBV3-1,-,-,CASSRDISTDTQYF,TGTGCCAGCAGCCGAGACATTAGCACAGATACGCAGTATTTT
TRBJ2-1,TRBV2,-,many,CASSESEHTYNEQFF,TGTGCCAGCAGTGAATCGGAACACACCTACAATGAGCAGTTCTTC
TRBJ2-5,TRBV2,-,few,CASKSSGETQYF,TGTGCCAGCAAGAGCAGCGGAGAGACCCAGTACTTC
TRBJ2-7,TRBV7-2,TRBD2,few,CASSEASGGGGLSYEQYF,TGTGCCAGCAGCGAAGCTAGCGGGGGGGGGGGTTTAAGCTACGAGCAGTACTTC
TRBJ2-5,TRBV2,TRBD2,-,CASSEETSGSRETQYF,TGTGCCAGCAGTGAAGAAACTAGCGGGAGTCGAGAGACCCAGTACTTC
TRBJ1-1,TRBV27,-,few,CASSLNPNTEAFF,TGTGCCAGCAGTTTGAACCCGAACACTGAAGCTTTCTTT
TRBJ1-3,TRBV9,-,once,CASSAGWEGVSGNTIYF,TGTGCCAGCAGCGCGGGGTGGGAGGGAGTCTCTGGAAACACCATATATTTT
TRBJ2-7,TRBV20-1,TRBD1,few,CSARDSRTGGYEQYF,TGCAGTGCTAGAGATTCCCGGACAGGGGGCTACGAGCAGTACTTC
TRBJ2-3,TRBV14,TRBD2,few,CASSPAGLAGDTQYF,TGTGCCAGCAGCCCGGCCGGACTAGCGGGAGATACGCAGTATTTT